The 19 T cell receptor beta chains in this list originate from one sample, sequenced in a study of blood T cell repertoires in COVID-19. Data came from immunoSEQ multiplex PCR; TCRdb stores just in-frame clones and leaves some out. This sample has 140,000 or so clones, with approximately 80% found just once. The sample taken for sequencing was PBMCs or T cells enriched from blood (not recorded which). These receptors were taken from a woman in her 40s who had recovered from COVID-19.

This chain connects TRBV12-5 to TRBJ1-5; 8 bases are shared with TRBD1. The CDR3 totals 17 residues. CDR1 and CDR2 from the germline V gene are LGHNT and FRNRAP. Trimming took 0 bases from V and 0 from J; bases not matched to a gene: 4. The CDR3, as DNA: TGTGCTAGTGGTTTGGTAGGGACAGGCTCTAGCAATCAGCCCCAGCATTTT. Amino acids: CASGLVGTGSSNQPQHF.

The J gene is TRBJ2-5, the V gene TRBV29-1; weak D call: TRBD2 (6 bases). Deletions cut 4 bases from V and 2 bases from J, with 11 bases between. Looked up from germline, CDR1 is SQVTM and CDR2 is ANQGSEA. This CDR3 is 13 amino acids long. CDR3 bases: TGCAGCGTTGGGTGGGGAGGTCAAGAGACCCAGTACTTC. This codes for CSVGWGGQETQYF. Drawing the rest from reference TRBV29-1 and TRBJ2-5, the complete variable domain is SAVISQKPSRDICQRGTSLTIQCQVDSQVTMMFWYRQQPGQSLTLIATANQGSEATYESGFVIDKFPISRPNLTFSTLTVSNMSPEDSSIYLCSVGWGGQETQYFGPGTRLLVL.

This chain links TRBV3-1 (or the pseudogene TRBV3-2) with TRBJ2-5, with 13 bases aligning to TRBD2. CDR3 length equals 17 residues. Germline V gene sequence: CDR1 LGHDT, CDR2 YNNKEL (reference sequence). Unmatched junction bases numbered 9, after V lost 4 bases and J lost 4 bases. The CDR3 reads CASSLTGLAGVRETQYF. For the CDR3, the DNA is TGTGCCAGCAGCCTTACCGGACTAGCGGGGGTTAGAGAGACCCAGTACTTC.

The CDR3 bases are TGTGCCAGCAGCCAACTGGGACTAGCGGGTGTTGAGCAGTTCTTC. Encoded protein: CASSQLGLAGVEQFF. This chain uses TRBV3-1 (or the pseudogene TRBV3-2) with TRBJ2-1; 12 bases are a match to TRBD2. Trimming removed 2 bases from V and 9 bases from J; junction bases left unmatched: 5. Germline CDR1 reads LGHDT; CDR2 reads YNNKEL (reference sequence). This CDR3 region has 15 residues.

The chain combines TRBV6-2 or TRBV6-3 with TRBJ1-6; 8 bases map to TRBD1. The CDR3 extends over 13 amino acids. V lost 5 bases and J lost 17; bases outside the gene matches: 11. Germline CDR1 is MNHEY and CDR2 is SVGEGT. CDR3 DNA sequence: TGTGCCAGCAGTGACCACCGGGACAGGCAAATCCACTTT. Translated: CASSDHRDRQIHF.

This sequence joins TRBV18 and TRBJ1-2, with TRBD1 matching 7 bases. J was trimmed by 2 bases and V by 3 bases; bases with no gene match: 9. Germline-derived CDR1 and CDR2 are KGHSH and LQKENI. The CDR3 runs 16 residues. The chain's CDR3 is CASSPSGQSLNYGYTF. CDR3 bases: TGTGCCAGCTCACCTTCGGGACAGTCTCTAAACTATGGCTACACCTTC.

With regard to this clone: At one boundary the junction diverges from the germline segment, which might be a read error. The rearrangement joins TRBV7-9 to TRBJ1-2, with TRBD1 identical over 12 bases. Germline CDR1 is SEHNR and CDR2 is FQNEAQ (reference sequence). The CDR3 extends over 16 amino acids. The CDR3, as DNA: TGTGTCAGCAGCACGGGACAGGGGGCCTGGGGCTATGGCTACACCTTC. Protein product: CVSSTGQGAWGYGYTF.

The chain employs TRBV30 and TRBJ1-2, with TRBD1 as a possible D gene (6 bases). Germline CDR1 and CDR2: GTSNPN and SVGIG (reference sequence). Trimming left V 3 bases short and J 7 bases short, with 12 bases between. CDR3 size: 12 residues. In DNA form, the CDR3 reads TGTGCCTGGAGCAGGGGTGAGGGTGGCTACACCTTC. Amino acid sequence: CAWSRGEGGYTF.

The chain has TRBV18 and TRBJ2-1; D may be TRBD2 (5 bases). The CDR3 is made up of 17 amino acids. The germline V gene encodes CDR1 KGHSH and CDR2 LQKENI. The V gene lost 2 bases and the J gene lost 0 bases, with 14 bases spanning the gap. In nucleotides, the CDR3 is TGTGCCAGCTCACCAGGCCATAGCGTAACCTCCTACAATGAGCAGTTCTTC. Translation gives CASSPGHSVTSYNEQFF.

The chain links TRBV10-3 to TRBJ2-7, with D possibly TRBD2 on 6 matching bases. V lost 2 bases and J lost 1, with 9 bases in between. Germline V gene sequence: CDR1 ENHRY, CDR2 SYGVKD. The CDR3 has 14 amino acids. For the CDR3, the DNA is TGTGCCATCAGTGAGCGGGAGACTTCCTACGAGCAGTACTTC. Translation: CAISERETSYEQYF.

This chain uses TRBV27 with TRBJ1-6; D perhaps matches TRBD1 (6 bases). Germline loops: CDR1 MNHEY, CDR2 SMNVEV (reference sequence). The CDR3 sequence is 13 residues long. V lost 6 bases and J 7 bases, leaving 10 bases between the germline ends. The CDR3 DNA reads as TGTGCCAGCAGGGCCACAGGGAATTCACCCCTCCACTTT. Translating it yields CASRATGNSPLHF.

The chain recombines TRBV7-6 with TRBJ2-5; 11 nucleotides agree with TRBD2. CDR3 length: 17 residues. Germline loops: CDR1 SGHVS, CDR2 FNYEAQ. V shed 3 bases and J 4 bases; nucleotides not matched to a gene: 10. The CDR3 DNA is TGTGCCAGCAGCTTTCTGACTAGCGGGGCCCCCCTAGAGACCCAGTACTTC. Residues: CASSFLTSGAPLETQYF. Full variable domain (rest looked up from reference TRBV7-6 and TRBJ2-5): GAGVSQSPRYKVTKRGQDVALRCDPISGHVSLYWYRQALGQGPEFLTYFNYEAQQDKSGLPNDRFSAERPEGSISTLTIQRTEQRDSAMYRCASSFLTSGAPLETQYFGPGTRLLVL.

V is TRBV4-2 and J is TRBJ2-3, with D uncertain. The germline V gene encodes CDR1 LGHNA and CDR2 YNFKEQ. V was trimmed by 0 bases and J by 0 bases, leaving 7 bases between them. The length of the CDR3 is 15 residues. This CDR3 reads CASSQETRSTDTQYF. DNA for the CDR3: TGTGCCAGCAGCCAAGAGACAAGGAGCACAGATACGCAGTATTTT.

V usage is TRBV11-1 and J usage is TRBJ1-2; no clear D gene. The V gene's germline CDR1 is SGHAT and CDR2 FQDESV (reference sequence). V lost 4 bases and J 6 bases, leaving 12 bases between the germline ends. CDR3 length equals 13 residues. CDR3 coding DNA: TGTGCCAGCAGCTCAAACGACAACCATGGCTACACCTTC. Its protein is CASSSNDNHGYTF.

The rearrangement joins TRBV2 to TRBJ2-3; TRBD1 might be the D (5 bases). This CDR3 spans 14 amino acids. The germline V gene encodes CDR1 SNHLY and CDR2 FYNNEI. Trimming cost V 7 bases and J 0 bases, with 11 bases left between them. This CDR3 is CASTQTASTDTQYF. Here the CDR3 DNA reads TGTGCCAGCACCCAGACAGCTAGCACAGATACGCAGTATTTT. The whole variable domain, remainder taken from reference TRBV2 and TRBJ2-3, is EPEVTQTPSHQVTQMGQEVILRCVPISNHLYFYWYRQILGQKVEFLVSFYNNEISEKSEIFDDQFSVERPDGSNFTLKIRSTKLEDSAMYFCASTQTASTDTQYFGPGTRLTVL.

J is TRBJ2-4 and V is TRBV2; D may be TRBD2 (5 bases). Germline-derived CDR1 and CDR2 are SNHLY and FYNNEI. The CDR3 covers 16 residues. V was shortened by 2 bases and J by 3 bases, with 14 bases between the two germline ends. CDR3 loop: CASSESLAGGKNIQYF. The CDR3 DNA sequence: TGTGCCAGCAGTGAATCTCTGGCGGGTGGCAAAAACATTCAGTACTTC. Complete variable domain (other parts from reference TRBV2 and TRBJ2-4): EPEVTQTPSHQVTQMGQEVILRCVPISNHLYFYWYRQILGQKVEFLVSFYNNEISEKSEIFDDQFSVERPDGSNFTLKIRSTKLEDSAMYFCASSESLAGGKNIQYFGAGTRLSVL.

There are a few counts of this clone. The V and J genes are TRBV9 and TRBJ2-1, with 7 bases aligning to TRBD2. The CDR3 length is 16 residues. Trimming took 4 bases from V and 3 from J; bases not matched to a gene: 10. Germline CDR1 and CDR2: SGDLS and YYNGEE. The CDR3 DNA follows: TGTGCCAGCAGCCCCCAGATGGGGGAGGGCTACAATGAGCAGTTCTTC. This translates into CASSPQMGEGYNEQFF.

In this sample, this clone turned up once. This chain links TRBV10-3 with TRBJ1-3, with 11 nucleotides matching TRBD1. The V segment lost 0 bases and the J segment 8 bases; nucleotides outside the gene matches: 3. The CDR3 consists of 15 residues. Germline lookup yields CDR1 ENHRY and CDR2 SYGVKD. The DNA for the CDR3 is TGTGCCATCAGTGAGTCCGGACAGGGGGCGGACACCATATATTTT. Translated, it gives CAISESGQGADTIYF.

The V call is TRBV7-8, the J call TRBJ2-3; 10 bases align to TRBD2. The CDR3 runs to 17 residues. CDR1 and CDR2 from the germline V gene are SGHVS and FQNEAQ. Trimming at V came to 6 bases and at J to 5 bases, leaving 14 bases not matched to a gene. The CDR3 DNA follows: TGTGCCAGCAGTTCCGAACCCAGCGGGGGGGCGGTAGATACGCAGTATTTT. It codes for CASSSEPSGGAVDTQYF.